Below, 14 T cell receptor beta chains from the same sample are listed, as sequenced in a study of blood T cell repertoires in COVID-19. The table came from immunoSEQ multiplex PCR; TCRdb's copy has only in-frame clones and leaves some out. The sample holds about 68,000 clones; around 80% are singletons and the top ten take about 24%. Sequencing was carried out using peripheral blood. These receptor sequences come from a human donor in a cohort sampled during active COVID-19.

V gene TRBV4-2 combines with J gene TRBJ1-3, with unresolved D. Germline-derived CDR1 and CDR2 are LGHNA and YNFKEQ. Trimming removed 0 bases at V and 3 bases at J, with 21 bases between. The CDR3 loop spans 19 amino acids. The CDR3 reads CASSQDGPPGADGGNTIYF. In nucleotides, the CDR3 is TGTGCCAGCAGCCAAGATGGCCCCCCGGGAGCCGATGGTGGAAACACCATATATTTT.

V usage is TRBV28 and J usage is TRBJ2-3, with a tentative D call TRBD1 (6 bases). The CDR3 sequence is 14 residues long. The germline CDR1 and CDR2 sequences are MDHEN and SYDVKM. Trimming stripped 6 bases from V and 2 bases from J, with 12 bases between. CDR3 residues: CASRSTGLTDTQYF. The CDR3 nucleotides read TGTGCCAGCAGGTCAACAGGGCTCACAGATACGCAGTATTTT.

The chain combines TRBV7-9 with TRBJ2-2, with 10 bases aligning to TRBD1. V gave up 2 bases and J gave up 5 bases; unmatched junction bases: 5. This CDR3 has 16 residues. From germline, CDR1 is SEHNR and CDR2 FQNEAQ (reference sequence). The CDR3 sequence is CASSLSDRGRTGELFF. CDR3 nucleotide sequence: TGTGCCAGCAGCTTATCCGACAGGGGGCGTACCGGGGAGCTGTTTTTT. Together with reference TRBV7-9 and TRBJ2-2, the CDR3 gives the full variable domain: DTGVSQNPRHKITKRGQNVTFRCDPISEHNRLYWYRQTLGQGPEFLTYFQNEAQLEKSRLLSDRFSAERPKGSFSTLEIQRTEQGDSAMYLCASSLSDRGRTGELFFGEGSRLTVL.

V gene TRBV18 combines with J gene TRBJ2-1; the D is unclear. V was pared by 4 bases and J by 0 bases, with 7 bases between. Germline values: CDR1 KGHSH, CDR2 LQKENI. The CDR3 has 14 amino acids. CDR3 sequence (DNA): TGTGCCAGCTCACTCTCGAGCTCCTACAATGAGCAGTTCTTC. Translation: CASSLSSSYNEQFF. Together with reference TRBV18 and TRBJ2-1, the CDR3 gives the full variable domain: NAGVMQNPRHLVRRRGQEARLRCSPMKGHSHVYWYRQLPEEGLKFMVYLQKENIIDESGMPKERFSAEFPKEGPSILRIQQVVRGDSAAYFCASSLSSSYNEQFFGPGTRLTVL.

The CDR3 here is CASSESDPGTTLQRNNEQFF. Here the CDR3 DNA reads TGTGCCAGCAGTGAATCTGATCCCGGGACAACCCTTCAAAGAAACAATGAGCAGTTCTTC. This chain uses TRBV2 with TRBJ2-1; TRBD1 might be the D (6 bases). The length of the CDR3 is 20 residues. Germline-derived CDR1 and CDR2 are SNHLY and FYNNEI. With 2 bases removed from V and 5 bases from J, the gap between germline ends came to 28 bases.

The CDR3, as DNA: TGCGCCAGCAGTTATACAGGTGCCTATAGCAATCAGCCCCAGCATTTT. Protein product: CASSYTGAYSNQPQHF. This chain joins TRBV23-1 and TRBJ1-5; a possible D gene is TRBD1 (5 bases). TRBV23-1 is filed as an ORF, its function uncertain. The CDR3 length is 16 residues. V lost 5 bases and J lost 0, with 14 bases in between.

The chain links TRBV3-1 (or the pseudogene TRBV3-2) to TRBJ2-6; D is perhaps TRBD1 (5 bases). The CDR3 is made up of 15 amino acids. CDR1 is LGHDT and CDR2 is YNNKEL in the germline V gene (reference sequence). Between the trimmed V and J ends, which lost 0 bases and 5 bases, there was a span of 8 bases. In DNA form, the CDR3 reads TGTGCCAGCAGCCAAGATCGGACAAGGGCCAACGTCCTGACTTTC. Residues: CASSQDRTRANVLTF.

The chain uses TRBV30 and TRBJ2-1, with D unclear. From germline, CDR1 is GTSNPN and CDR2 SVGIG (reference sequence). The CDR3 sequence is 14 residues long. With 0 bases removed from V and 0 bases from J, the gap between germline ends came to 6 bases. This chain's CDR3 is CAWSVGGSYNEQFF. Here the CDR3 DNA reads TGTGCCTGGAGTGTTGGCGGCTCCTACAATGAGCAGTTCTTC.

Ten or more counts support this clone. The chain employs TRBV25-1 and TRBJ2-1, with TRBD2 identical over 8 bases. V trimming: 5 bases; J trimming: 9 bases; junction bases outside the gene matches: 6. CDR1 is MGHDK, CDR2 SYGVNS, per germline. CDR3 length: 13 residues. The CDR3 region is CASSLREGGEQFF. CDR3 in DNA: TGTGCCAGCAGTCTACGGGAGGGCGGTGAGCAGTTCTTC. The full variable domain, in which reference TRBV25-1 and TRBJ2-1 provide the parts outside the CDR3, is EADIYQTPRYLVIGTGKKITLECSQTMGHDKMYWYQQDPGMELHLIHYSYGVNSTEKGDLSSESTVSRIRTEHFPLTLESARPSHTSQYLCASSLREGGEQFFGPGTRLTVL.

V is TRBV28 and J is TRBJ2-3; 7 positions match TRBD2. Germline V gene lookup returns CDR1 MDHEN and CDR2 SYDVKM. V shed 3 bases, J shed 3 bases, and the junction held 9 bases outside the gene matches. The CDR3 has 16 amino acids. The CDR3 nucleotides are TGTGCCAGCAGTTTCCTACGTGCTAGCGGAACAGATACGCAGTATTTT. Protein sequence: CASSFLRASGTDTQYF.

V usage is TRBV2 and J usage is TRBJ1-4; weak D call: TRBD1 (5 bases). V shed 1 base and J shed 8 bases, with 8 bases lying between them. CDR1 and CDR2 from the germline V gene are SNHLY and FYNNEI. This CDR3 has 13 amino acids. CDR3 sequence: CASSEGQPEKLFF. The CDR3 DNA reads TGTGCCAGCAGTGAAGGACAGCCCGAAAAACTGTTTTTT.

This rearrangement joins TRBV19 to TRBJ1-1; TRBD1 aligns across 8 bases. The CDR3 totals 14 residues. Germline V lookup: CDR1 LNHDA, CDR2 SQIVND (reference sequence). V lost 6 bases to trimming and J lost 4 bases; unmatched junction nucleotides: 7. CDR3 bases: TGTGCCAGTAGGAATGCAGGGGGCATCACTGAAGCTTTCTTT. As protein: CASRNAGGITEAFF.

This sequence joins TRBV3-1 (or the pseudogene TRBV3-2) and TRBJ1-4; 12 bases line up with TRBD1. Germline V CDR1 and CDR2: LGHDT, YNNKEL (reference sequence). The CDR3 is 16 amino acids. V lost 1 base and J lost 7; bases outside the gene matches: 4. The CDR3 protein is CASSQGGQGAGEKLFF. Written as DNA, the CDR3 is TGTGCCAGCAGCCAAGGGGGACAGGGGGCAGGTGAAAAACTGTTTTTT.

The CDR3 region is CASSSKYREKGFEGQPQHF. The CDR3, as DNA: TGTGCCAGCAGCTCGAAATACAGGGAAAAAGGTTTCGAGGGTCAGCCCCAGCATTTT. The V call is TRBV5-5, the J call TRBJ1-5, with D possibly being TRBD1 (6 bases). The CDR3 has 19 residues. The germline V gene has CDR1 SGHKS and CDR2 YYEKEE (reference sequence). V lost 3 bases, J lost 6 bases, and 28 bases lay in between.